A single sample gave rise to the 8 T cell receptor beta chains below, sequenced in a study of blood T cells in healthy people across ages. It was with a sample-barcoded 5' primer and a J-beta primer mix that a second PCR of about 7 to 12 cycles was run. TCRdb re-called the 5' RACE reads through MiXCR, storing one row per CDR3 protein. The repertoire includes 1.5 million to 2 million distinct CDR3 sequences, 40% to 55% of them detected once, and over 2% sits in the top ten. Sequences were obtained from blood. These receptors all stem from a middle-aged woman in good health.

The chain carries TRBV5-4 and TRBJ2-3; TRBD2 agrees at 9 bases. Germline CDR1 and CDR2: SGHNT and YYREEE (reference sequence). The CDR3 consists of 17 residues. V was pared by 0 bases and J by 3 bases, with 8 bases of the junction left unmatched. CDR3 coding DNA: TGTGCCAGCAGCTTGGCTCGGGCTAGCGGGGTTACAGATACGCAGTATTTT. Protein product: CASSLARASGVTDTQYF.

Only a few counts were recorded for this clonotype. This rearrangement joins TRBV6-5 to TRBJ2-1; TRBD1 agrees at 7 bases. There are 16 residues in the CDR3. Germline CDR1 MNHEY, CDR2 SVGAGI. Losses at the gene ends were 0 bases for V and 7 bases for J; bases not matched to a gene: 9. The CDR3 sequence is CASSYSTGRGTNEQFF. DNA for the CDR3: TGTGCCAGCAGTTACTCGACGGGCAGGGGGACGAATGAGCAGTTCTTC.

The J gene is TRBJ1-2, the V gene TRBV4-1; D may be TRBD1 (6 bases). This CDR3 is built from 16 residues. V was shortened by 2 bases and J by 4 bases, with 17 bases between the two germline ends. Germline V gives CDR1 MGHRA, CDR2 YSYEKL. CDR3 DNA sequence: TGCGCCAGCAGCCAATCCGGGGGCGAATTGGGCTATGGCTACACCTTC. It translates to CASSQSGGELGYGYTF.

This clonotype was counted only a few times. The CDR3 reads CASSQAGRSSYNEQFF. The DNA for the CDR3 is TGCGCCAGCAGCCAAGCCGGGCGAAGCTCCTACAATGAGCAGTTCTTC. The V call is TRBV4-3, the J call TRBJ2-1; D gene ambiguous. V lost 1 base and J lost 0, with 10 bases in between. Germline V lookup: CDR1 LGHNA, CDR2 YSLEER. The CDR3 sequence is 16 residues long.

The chain couples TRBV10-3 to TRBJ1-6; 10 nucleotides match TRBD1. V shed 6 bases and J 8 bases; nucleotides not matched to a gene: 4. Germline lookup yields CDR1 ENHRY and CDR2 SYGVKD. This CDR3 is built from 14 residues. As DNA, the CDR3 is TGTGCCATCAGCCAAGGGACAGGGGATTCACCCCTCCACTTT. This encodes CAISQGTGDSPLHF.

The chain is built from TRBV7-2 and TRBJ2-1; 11 nucleotides match TRBD2. CDR3 length equals 15 residues. Germline CDR1 SGHTA, CDR2 FQGNSA. Germline trimming cut 5 bases from V and 9 bases from J; bases unmatched to any gene: 9. CDR3 in amino acids: CASSALAGGSGEQFF. DNA for the CDR3: TGTGCCAGCAGCGCCTTAGCGGGGGGGTCCGGTGAGCAGTTCTTC.

This clonotype was observed a few times. The CDR3 DNA reads as TGTGCCAGCAGCTTCCCCAGGTCGATGGGAGCGGGGGGGAGCACAGATACGCAGTATTTT. Its protein product is CASSFPRSMGAGGSTDTQYF. This rearrangement joins TRBV11-2 to TRBJ2-3; the match to TRBD2 covers 10 bases. The CDR3 length is 20 residues. V trimming: 3 bases; J trimming: 0 bases; junction bases outside the gene matches: 15. CDR1 and CDR2 (germline): SGHAT, FQNNGV.

This clonotype showed up just a few times. V gene TRBV4-1 combines with J gene TRBJ2-3, with no clear D. The CDR3 is 15 residues long. Trimming removed 4 bases from V and 2 bases from J, with 13 bases in between. In germline, CDR1 is MGHRA, CDR2 YSYEKL. The CDR3 region is CASSLPARSTDTQYF. The CDR3, as DNA: TGCGCCAGCAGCCTCCCGGCCAGATCCACAGATACGCAGTATTTT.